This passage covers 9 T cell receptor beta chains from one sample sequenced in a study of blood T cell repertoires in COVID-19. TCRdb's copy holds only in-frame clones and misses some; the assay was immunoSEQ multiplex PCR. The table shows about 250,000 clones, with roughly 85% occurring only once. Material for sequencing was peripheral blood. The receptor source for this set is a man between 18 and 35 years old with active or convalescent COVID-19.

The J gene is TRBJ2-4, the V gene TRBV5-1, with D perhaps matching TRBD2 (6 bases). The germline V and J ends were trimmed by 4 bases and 8 bases, with 13 bases remaining between them. CDR1 and CDR2 from the germline V gene are SGHRS and YFSETQ. The CDR3 totals 13 residues. CDR3 in amino acids: CASSVAGFDIQYF. The CDR3 nucleotides are TGCGCCAGCAGCGTGGCGGGGTTCGACATTCAGTACTTC.

This chain uses TRBV2 with TRBJ2-5, with a tentative D call TRBD1 (6 bases). Looked up from germline, CDR1 is SNHLY and CDR2 is FYNNEI. The ends were cut back, 6 bases at V and 5 bases at J, with 19 bases in the middle. The CDR3 runs to 15 residues. In DNA, the CDR3 is TGTGCCAGCAGAGAGGGCAGGGGACGGTGGGAGACCCAGTACTTC. It codes for CASREGRGRWETQYF.

J is TRBJ2-1 and V is TRBV3-1 (or the pseudogene TRBV3-2), with a tentative D call TRBD2 (5 bases). The CDR3 length is 17 residues. Germline V CDR1 and CDR2: LGHDT, YNNKEL (reference sequence). V was cut by 1 base and J by 8 bases, with 21 bases left in between. The CDR3 region has the DNA TGTGCCAGCAGCCAAGCGATGCGGGCAGGCCGGCCTTATGAGCAGTTCTTC. Its protein is CASSQAMRAGRPYEQFF.

V and J are TRBV5-1 and TRBJ1-4; weak D call: TRBD1 (6 bases). Trimming removed 4 bases at V and 6 bases at J, with 13 bases between. The CDR3 is 14 residues long. Germline lookup yields CDR1 SGHRS and CDR2 YFSETQ. The CDR3 nucleotides are TGCGCCAGCAGCACAGGGTGGGACGATGAAAAACTGTTTTTT. Its translation is CASSTGWDDEKLFF.

The chain combines TRBV7-3 with TRBJ2-3, with TRBD1 matching 7 bases. This CDR3 region has 16 residues. V shed 5 bases and J 0 bases; nucleotides not matched to a gene: 8. Germline V CDR1 and CDR2: SGHTA, FQGTGA. As DNA, the CDR3 is TGTGCCAGCAGCCCAGTAGGGGGCTGGAGCACAGATACGCAGTATTTT. Translated, it gives CASSPVGGWSTDTQYF.

V gene TRBV7-8 combines with J gene TRBJ2-7, with D perhaps TRBD2 (6 bases). The V gene's germline CDR1 is SGHVS and CDR2 FQNEAQ. CDR3 length equals 15 residues. Trimming shortened V by 5 bases and J by 4 bases, and 18 bases separated the two germline ends. The CDR3: CASSPFDWGGYEQYF. CDR3 sequence (DNA): TGTGCCAGCAGCCCCTTTGACTGGGGAGGTTACGAGCAGTACTTC.

This chain connects TRBV27 to TRBJ2-7, with 8 bases matching TRBD1. The CDR3 is 14 residues long. Looked up from germline, CDR1 is MNHEY and CDR2 is SMNVEV (reference sequence). V trimming: 10 bases; J trimming: 4 bases; junction bases outside the gene matches: 12. CDR3 in DNA: TGTGCCACCACGGACAGGGACGCCCCTTACGAGCAGTACTTC. It codes for CATTDRDAPYEQYF.

The rearrangement joins TRBV9 to TRBJ2-3, with 8 bases lining up with TRBD2. Germline V CDR1 and CDR2: SGDLS, YYNGEE. This CDR3 spans 16 amino acids. The V gene end was trimmed by 0 bases and the J gene end by 4 bases; junction bases not matched to a gene: 7. The CDR3 DNA reads TGTGCCAGCAGCGTAGCTGCGAGCGGGAGCTCAGATACGCAGTATTTT. It translates to CASSVAASGSSDTQYF.

This chain joins TRBV19 and TRBJ1-1; 8 bases fit TRBD1. CDR1 is LNHDA and CDR2 is SQIVND in the germline V gene (reference sequence). CDR3 length: 17 amino acids. V shed 6 bases and J 4 bases; nucleotides not matched to a gene: 16. CDR3 residues: CASRRDRYSAKGTEAFF. CDR3 DNA: TGTGCCAGTAGGAGGGACAGGTATTCGGCTAAGGGCACTGAAGCTTTCTTT. Full variable domain (outside the CDR3, taken from reference TRBV19 and TRBJ1-1): DGGITQSPKYLFRKEGQNVTLSCEQNLNHDAMYWYRQDPGQGLRLIYYSQIVNDFQKGDIAEGYSVSREKKESFPLTVTSAQKNPTAFYLCASRRDRYSAKGTEAFFGQGTRLTVV.